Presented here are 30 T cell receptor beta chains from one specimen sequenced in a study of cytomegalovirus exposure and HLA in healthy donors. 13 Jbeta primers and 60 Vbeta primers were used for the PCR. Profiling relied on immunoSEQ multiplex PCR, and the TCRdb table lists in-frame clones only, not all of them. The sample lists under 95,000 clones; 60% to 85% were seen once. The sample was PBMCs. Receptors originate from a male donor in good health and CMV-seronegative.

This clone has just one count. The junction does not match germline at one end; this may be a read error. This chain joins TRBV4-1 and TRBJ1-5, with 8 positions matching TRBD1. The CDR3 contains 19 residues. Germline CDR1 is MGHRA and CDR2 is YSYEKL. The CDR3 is CASSQDFTGGSWSNQPQNF. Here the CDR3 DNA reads TGCGCCAGCAGCCAAGATTTCACAGGGGGGAGTTGGAGCAATCAGCCCCAGAATTTT.

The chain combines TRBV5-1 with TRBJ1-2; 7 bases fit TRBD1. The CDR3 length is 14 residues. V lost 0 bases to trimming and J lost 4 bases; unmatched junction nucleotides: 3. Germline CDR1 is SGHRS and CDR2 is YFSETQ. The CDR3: CASSLGDSLYGYTF. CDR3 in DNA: TGCGCCAGCAGCTTGGGGGACAGCCTCTATGGCTACACCTTC.

In DNA form, the CDR3 reads TGTGCCAGCAGCGCGGGACACCACAATCAGCCCCAGCATTTT. It specifies CASSAGHHNQPQHF. The J gene is TRBJ1-5, the V gene TRBV9; possibly TRBD1 for D (6 bases). The germline CDR1 and CDR2 sequences are SGDLS and YYNGEE. V was trimmed by 3 bases and J by 3 bases, leaving 10 bases between them. The CDR3 sequence is 14 residues long.

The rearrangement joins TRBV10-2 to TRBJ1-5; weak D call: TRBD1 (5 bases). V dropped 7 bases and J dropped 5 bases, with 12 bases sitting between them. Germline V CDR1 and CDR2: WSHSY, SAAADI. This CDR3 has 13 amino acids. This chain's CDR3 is CASKRQRDQPQHF. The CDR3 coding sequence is TGCGCCAGCAAGAGACAGCGAGATCAGCCCCAGCATTTT.

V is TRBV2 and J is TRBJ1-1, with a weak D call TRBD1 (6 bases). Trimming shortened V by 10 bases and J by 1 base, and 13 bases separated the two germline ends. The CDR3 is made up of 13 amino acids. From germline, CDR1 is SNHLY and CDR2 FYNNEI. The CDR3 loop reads CATLRGSNTEAFF. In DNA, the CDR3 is TGTGCCACCCTCAGGGGTTCGAACACTGAAGCTTTCTTT. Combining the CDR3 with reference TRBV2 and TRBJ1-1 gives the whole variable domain EPEVTQTPSHQVTQMGQEVILRCVPISNHLYFYWYRQILGQKVEFLVSFYNNEISEKSEIFDDQFSVERPDGSNFTLKIRSTKLEDSAMYFCATLRGSNTEAFFGQGTRLTVV.

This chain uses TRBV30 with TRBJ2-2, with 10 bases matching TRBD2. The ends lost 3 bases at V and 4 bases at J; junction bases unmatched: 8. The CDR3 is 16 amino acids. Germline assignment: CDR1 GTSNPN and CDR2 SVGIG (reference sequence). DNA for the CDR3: TGTGCCTGGAGAGAACCGCTAGCGGGAGTCACCGGGGAGCTGTTTTTT. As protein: CAWREPLAGVTGELFF.

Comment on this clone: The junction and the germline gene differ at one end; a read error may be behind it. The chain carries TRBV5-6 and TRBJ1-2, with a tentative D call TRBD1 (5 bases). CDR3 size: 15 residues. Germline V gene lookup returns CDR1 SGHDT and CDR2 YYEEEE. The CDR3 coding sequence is TGTGCCAGCAGCTTGGGGGGGGATCCGGGCTATGGCTACCCCTTC. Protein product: CASSLGGDPGYGYPF.

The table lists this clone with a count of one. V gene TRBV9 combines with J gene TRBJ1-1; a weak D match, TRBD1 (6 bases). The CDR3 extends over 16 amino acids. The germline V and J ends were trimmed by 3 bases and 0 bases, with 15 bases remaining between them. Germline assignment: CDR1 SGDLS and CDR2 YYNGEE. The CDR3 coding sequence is TGTGCCAGCAGCGACCCCAGGGGCTCCATGAACACTGAAGCTTTCTTT. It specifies CASSDPRGSMNTEAFF.

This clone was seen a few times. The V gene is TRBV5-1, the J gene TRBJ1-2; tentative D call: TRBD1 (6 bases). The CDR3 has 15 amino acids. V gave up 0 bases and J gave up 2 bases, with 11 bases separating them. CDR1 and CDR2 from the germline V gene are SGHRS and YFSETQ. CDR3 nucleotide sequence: TGCGCCAGCAGCTTGGTCCAGACAGGCAACTATGGCTACACCTTC. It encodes CASSLVQTGNYGYTF.

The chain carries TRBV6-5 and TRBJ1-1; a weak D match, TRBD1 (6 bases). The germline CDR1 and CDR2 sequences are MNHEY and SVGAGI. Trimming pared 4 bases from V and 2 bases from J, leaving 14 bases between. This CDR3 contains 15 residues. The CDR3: CASSLSRGGNTEAFF. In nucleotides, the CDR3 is TGTGCCAGCAGTTTATCACGGGGGGGCAACACTGAAGCTTTCTTT.

CDR3: CASSQGEQFF. The CDR3 bases are TGTGCCAGCAGTCAGGGGGAGCAGTTCTTC. This chain joins TRBV2 and TRBJ2-1; the D gene is possibly TRBD1 (6 bases). The CDR3 length is 10 residues. With 5 bases removed from V and 10 bases from J, the gap between germline ends came to 6 bases. CDR1 SNHLY and CDR2 FYNNEI come from the germline V gene. The complete variable domain, with remaining parts taken from reference TRBV2 and TRBJ2-1, reads EPEVTQTPSHQVTQMGQEVILRCVPISNHLYFYWYRQILGQKVEFLVSFYNNEISEKSEIFDDQFSVERPDGSNFTLKIRSTKLEDSAMYFCASSQGEQFFGPGTRLTVL.

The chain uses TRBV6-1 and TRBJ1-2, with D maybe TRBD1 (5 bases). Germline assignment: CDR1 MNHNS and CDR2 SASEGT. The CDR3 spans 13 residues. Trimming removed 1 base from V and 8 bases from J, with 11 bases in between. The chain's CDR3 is CASSEERRGGYTF. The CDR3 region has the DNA TGTGCCAGCAGTGAAGAAAGGCGGGGCGGCTACACCTTC.

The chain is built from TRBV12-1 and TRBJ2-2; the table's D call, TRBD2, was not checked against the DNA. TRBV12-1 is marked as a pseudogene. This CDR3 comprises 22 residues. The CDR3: CASNCTPNTGLAGVGHAGELFF. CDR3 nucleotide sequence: TGTGCCAGCAACTGTACTCCAAACACGGGACTAGCGGGAGTCGGTCACGCCGGGGAGCTGTTTTTT.

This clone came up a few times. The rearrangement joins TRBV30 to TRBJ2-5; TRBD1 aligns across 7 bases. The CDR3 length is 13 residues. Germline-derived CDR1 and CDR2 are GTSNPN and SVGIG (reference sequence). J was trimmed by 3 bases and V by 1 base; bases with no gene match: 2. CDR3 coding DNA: TGTGCCTGGAGTGGGGACAGCGAAGAGACCCAGTACTTC. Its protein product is CAWSGDSEETQYF.

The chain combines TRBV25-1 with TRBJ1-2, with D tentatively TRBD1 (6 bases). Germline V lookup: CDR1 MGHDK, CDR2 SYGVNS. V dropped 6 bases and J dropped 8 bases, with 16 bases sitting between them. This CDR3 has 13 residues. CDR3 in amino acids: CASSASGRGGYTF. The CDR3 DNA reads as TGTGCCAGCAGCGCCTCGGGCAGGGGAGGCTACACCTTC.

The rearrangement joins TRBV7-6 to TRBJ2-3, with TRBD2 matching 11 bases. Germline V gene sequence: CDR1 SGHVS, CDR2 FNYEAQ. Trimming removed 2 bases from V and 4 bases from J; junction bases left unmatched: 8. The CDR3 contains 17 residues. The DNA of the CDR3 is TGTGCCAGCAGCTTATTATCTAGCGGGGGGCGGGCAGATACGCAGTATTTT. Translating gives CASSLLSSGGRADTQYF.

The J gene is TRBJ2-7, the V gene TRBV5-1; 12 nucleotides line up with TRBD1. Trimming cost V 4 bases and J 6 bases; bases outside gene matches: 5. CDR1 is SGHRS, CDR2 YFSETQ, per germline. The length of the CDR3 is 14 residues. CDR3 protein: CASSTGQGAGEQYF. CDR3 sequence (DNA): TGCGCCAGCAGCACGGGACAGGGGGCCGGCGAGCAGTACTTC.

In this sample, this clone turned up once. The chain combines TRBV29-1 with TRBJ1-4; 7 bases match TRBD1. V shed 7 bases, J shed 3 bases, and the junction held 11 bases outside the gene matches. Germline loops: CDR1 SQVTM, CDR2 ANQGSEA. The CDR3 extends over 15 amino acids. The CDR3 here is CSALARGGPNEKLFF. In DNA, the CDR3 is TGCAGCGCCCTGGCGAGAGGGGGCCCTAATGAAAAACTGTTTTTT. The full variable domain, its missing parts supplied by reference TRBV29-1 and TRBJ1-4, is SAVISQKPSRDICQRGTSLTIQCQVDSQVTMMFWYRQQPGQSLTLIATANQGSEATYESGFVIDKFPISRPNLTFSTLTVSNMSPEDSSIYLCSALARGGPNEKLFFGSGTQLSVL.

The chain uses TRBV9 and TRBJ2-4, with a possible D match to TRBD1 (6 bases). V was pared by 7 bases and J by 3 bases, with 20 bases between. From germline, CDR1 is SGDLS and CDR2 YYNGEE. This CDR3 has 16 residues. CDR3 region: CASSFTQGLGKNIQYF. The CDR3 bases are TGTGCCAGCTCATTTACGCAGGGGTTGGGCAAAAACATTCAGTACTTC.

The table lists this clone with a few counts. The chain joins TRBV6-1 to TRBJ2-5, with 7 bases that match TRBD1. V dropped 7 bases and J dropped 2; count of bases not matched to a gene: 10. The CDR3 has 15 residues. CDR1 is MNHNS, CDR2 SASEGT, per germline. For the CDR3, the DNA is TGTGCCAGCAATCCAACCCGGGACAGTCAAGAGACCCAGTACTTC. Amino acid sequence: CASNPTRDSQETQYF.

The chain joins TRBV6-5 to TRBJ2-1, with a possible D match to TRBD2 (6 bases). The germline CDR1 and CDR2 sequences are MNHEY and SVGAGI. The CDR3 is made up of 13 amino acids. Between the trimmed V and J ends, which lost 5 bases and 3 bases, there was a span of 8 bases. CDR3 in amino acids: CASSTDYYNEQFF. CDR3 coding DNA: TGTGCCAGCAGTACGGACTACTACAATGAGCAGTTCTTC.

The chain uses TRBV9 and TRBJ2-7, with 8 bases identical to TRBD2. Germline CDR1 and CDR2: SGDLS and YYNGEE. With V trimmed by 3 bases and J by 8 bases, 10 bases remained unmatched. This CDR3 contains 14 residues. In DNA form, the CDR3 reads TGTGCCAGCAGCGGGACTATCGGGGGGGACAAGCAGTACTTC. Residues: CASSGTIGGDKQYF.

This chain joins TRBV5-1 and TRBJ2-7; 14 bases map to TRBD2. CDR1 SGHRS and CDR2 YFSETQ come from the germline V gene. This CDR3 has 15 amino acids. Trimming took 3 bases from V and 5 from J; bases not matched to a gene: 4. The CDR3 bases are TGCGCCAGCAGCTCTGGGACTAGCGGGAGCAACGAGCAGTACTTC. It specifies CASSSGTSGSNEQYF.

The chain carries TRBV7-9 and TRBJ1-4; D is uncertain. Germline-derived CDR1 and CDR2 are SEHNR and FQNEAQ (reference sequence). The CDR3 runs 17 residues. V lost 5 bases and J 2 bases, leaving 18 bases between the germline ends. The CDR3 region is CASSPSPIEETNEKLFF. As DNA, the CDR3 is TGTGCCAGCAGCCCTAGTCCCATTGAGGAGACTAATGAAAAACTGTTTTTT.

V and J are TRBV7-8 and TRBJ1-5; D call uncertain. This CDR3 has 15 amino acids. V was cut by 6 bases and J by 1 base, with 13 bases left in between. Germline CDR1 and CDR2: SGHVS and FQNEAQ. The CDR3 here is CASRSGYASNQPQHF. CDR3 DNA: TGTGCCAGCAGGAGCGGTTACGCAAGCAATCAGCCCCAGCATTTT.

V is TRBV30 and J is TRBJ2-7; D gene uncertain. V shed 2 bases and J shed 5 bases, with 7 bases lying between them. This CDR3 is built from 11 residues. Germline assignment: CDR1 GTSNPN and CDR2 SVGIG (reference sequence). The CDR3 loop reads CAWSLANEQYF. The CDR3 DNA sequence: TGTGCCTGGAGTTTGGCAAACGAGCAGTACTTC.

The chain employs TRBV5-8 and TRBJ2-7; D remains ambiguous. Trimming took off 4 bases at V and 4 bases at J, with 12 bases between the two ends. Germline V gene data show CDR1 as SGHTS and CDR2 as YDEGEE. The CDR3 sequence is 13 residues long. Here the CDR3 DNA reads TGTGCCAGCAGCACTACACAAGAATACGAGCAGTACTTC. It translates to CASSTTQEYEQYF.

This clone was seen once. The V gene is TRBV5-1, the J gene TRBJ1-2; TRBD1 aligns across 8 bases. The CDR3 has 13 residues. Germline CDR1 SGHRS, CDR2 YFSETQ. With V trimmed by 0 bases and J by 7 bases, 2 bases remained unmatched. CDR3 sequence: CASSLATGGGYTF. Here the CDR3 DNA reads TGCGCCAGCAGCTTGGCTACAGGGGGTGGCTACACCTTC.

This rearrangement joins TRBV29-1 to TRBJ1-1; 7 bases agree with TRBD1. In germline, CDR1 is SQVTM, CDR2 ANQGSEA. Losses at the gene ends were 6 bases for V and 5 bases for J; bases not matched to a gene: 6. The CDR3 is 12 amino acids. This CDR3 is CSVDRDNTEAFF. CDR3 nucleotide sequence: TGCAGCGTCGACAGGGACAATACTGAAGCTTTCTTT.

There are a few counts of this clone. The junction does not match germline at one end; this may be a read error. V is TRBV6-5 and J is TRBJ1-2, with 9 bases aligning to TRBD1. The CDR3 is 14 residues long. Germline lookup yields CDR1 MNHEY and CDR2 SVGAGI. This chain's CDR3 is CASSKQGAGYGYPF. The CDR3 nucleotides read TGTGCCAGCAGTAAACAGGGGGCGGGCTATGGCTACCCCTTC.